This TCR beta chain was captured in a study of cytomegalovirus exposure and HLA in healthy donors. General study findings and limits: Donors belonging to an Asian-associated ancestry cluster reportedly showed fewer N-insertions in productive TCRs than the roughly 680-donor mean, according to what a later analysis found. Rare TCR sequences dominated, though some public TCRs recurred in many donors. The study labeled roughly 160 TCR beta chains cytomegalovirus-associated.

With 60 Vbeta and 13 Jbeta primers, the PCR was carried out. The protocol was immunoSEQ multiplex PCR, while the TCRdb copy is restricted to in-frame clones and leaves out a portion. The sample lists approximately 150,000 clones, 60% to 80% occurring once. From germline, CDR1 is MNHEY and CDR2 SVGAGI. V shed 2 bases, J shed 10 bases, and the junction held 12 bases outside the gene matches. CDR3 length: 16 amino acids. A remark on this clone: Its antigen is as yet unknown.

Sequenced material: PBMCs. This chain uses TRBV6-5 with TRBJ1-1; 11 bases map to TRBD1. The receptor was isolated from a man between 18 and 35 years old in good health and CMV-seropositive. DNA for the CDR3: TGTGCCAGCAGTTACGAAATTAATCGGACAGGGGGCCGAGCTTTCTTT. Translating gives CASSYEINRTGGRAFF.